This T cell receptor beta chain originates from a study of immune cell composition in non-small cell lung cancer. Study-wide points: Clones >0.5% enriched in tumour were rarer in adenocarcinoma (about 35%) than squamous (approximately 75%).

Assay used: immunoSEQ multiplex PCR; TCRdb lists only in-frame clones, some missing. The table includes some 9,100 clones, approximately 74% detected once. A few counts support this clone. The antigen remains undetermined. The germline gives CDR1 SEHNR, CDR2 FQNEAQ (reference sequence). CDR3 size: 14 residues. Trimming cost V 4 bases and J 2 bases; bases outside gene matches: 5. The sequenced sample was lung tumor tissue. This sequence originates from a human donor with non-small cell lung cancer. V gene TRBV7-9 combines with J gene TRBJ2-7, with 7 bases that match TRBD1. CDR3 in DNA: TGTGCCAGCAGCTGGAGGACAGGAGCCTACGAGCAGTACTTC. Translating it yields CASSWRTGAYEQYF.